This T cell receptor beta chain was profiled in a study of blood T cell repertoires in COVID-19. The CDR3 has 13 amino acids. The V gene lost 4 bases and the J gene lost 9 bases, with 14 bases spanning the gap. Germline assignment: CDR1 SGHKS and CDR2 YYEKEE (reference sequence). Sequencing used immunoSEQ multiplex PCR; TCRdb keeps in-frame clones, though not all of them. The data contain about 480,000 clones, 88% of them seen just once; the ten biggest clones take up over 9.5%. The rearrangement links TRBV5-5 to TRBJ2-1; D ambiguous. The sample comprised peripheral blood. The receptor was derived from a woman in her forties or fifties with COVID-19, enrolled during active disease. Here the CDR3 DNA reads TGTGCCAGCAGCACCCCAAGAGGCAGTGAGCAGTTCTTC. Residues: CASSTPRGSEQFF.